This T cell receptor (beta chain) emerged from a study of CD8 T cells in ankylosing spondylitis. Findings and limits, study-wide: Clones linked to disease, bearing a CD8+ phenotype, were relatively rare in peripheral blood.

Comments on this clonotype: Its antigen is still unknown.

Per the germline V gene, CDR1 is SGHNT and CDR2 is YYREEE (reference sequence). The J segment lost 6 bases and the V segment lost 5 bases, leaving 12 bases of the junction unmatched. The CDR3 length is 15 residues. Using its own MiXCR run on the 5' RACE reads, TCRdb lists one record per CDR3 protein. The sample includes fewer than 200,000 distinct CDR3 sequences, 18% seen only once; the top ten take about 8.3%. The sequence derives from a male donor with ankylosing spondylitis or in good health (not recorded which). The sample was blood, either unsorted or a sorted T cell fraction (not recorded which). The chain carries TRBV5-4 and TRBJ2-3; 7 bases map to TRBD2. CDR3 nucleotide sequence: TGTGCCAGCAGGCGGGACTACCAAGGGGCGGATACGCAGTATTTT. This sequence encodes CASRRDYQGADTQYF. The whole variable domain, filled in from reference TRBV5-4 and TRBJ2-3, reads ETGVTQSPTHLIKTRGQQVTLRCSSQSGHNTVSWYQQALGQGPQFIFQYYREEENGRGNFPPRFSGLQFPNYSSELNVNALELDDSALYLCASRRDYQGADTQYFGPGTRLTVL.